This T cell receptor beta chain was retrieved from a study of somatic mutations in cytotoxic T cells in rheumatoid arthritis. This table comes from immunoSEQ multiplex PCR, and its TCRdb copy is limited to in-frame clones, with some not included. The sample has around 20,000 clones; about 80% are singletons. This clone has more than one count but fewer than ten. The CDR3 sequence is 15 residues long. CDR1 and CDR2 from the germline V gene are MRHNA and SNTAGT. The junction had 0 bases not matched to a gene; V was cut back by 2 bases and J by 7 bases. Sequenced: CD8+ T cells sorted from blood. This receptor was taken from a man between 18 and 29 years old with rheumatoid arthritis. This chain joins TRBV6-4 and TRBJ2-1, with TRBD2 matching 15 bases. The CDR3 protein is CASSDGTSGGNEQFF. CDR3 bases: TGTGCCAGCAGTGACGGGACTAGCGGGGGGAATGAGCAGTTCTTC.